The rows below give T cell receptor beta chains drawn from one sample of a study of cytotoxic CD8 clonotypes in ibrutinib-treated CLL. The protocol was immunoSEQ multiplex PCR, while the TCRdb copy is restricted to in-frame clones and leaves out a portion. Of some 100,000 clones detected, about 50% appear once; the ten largest clones hold 30% to 45%. The material was PBMCs, obtained after 24 months of ibrutinib treatment. The source of these receptors is a human donor with chronic lymphocytic leukemia. Each CDR3 is given without its conserved first and last residue. D genes are given only for firm matches. A row's size may be missing; if present it is once, few, many or a size class.

>TRBJ1-1|NA|14|NA|TRBV25-1
ASSLGGGLRNTEAF
>TRBJ1-3|NA|12|NA|TRBV30
AWSGGTLPNTIY
>TRBJ1-2|NA|12|NA|TRBV19
ASSERTANYGYT
>TRBJ2-7|once|10|NA|TRBV18
ASSPESYEQY
>TRBJ2-4|once|12|NA|TRBV29-1
SALPGSGGGIQY
>TRBJ2-2|few|13|TRBD1|TRBV4-3
ASSQHRGEAGELF
>TRBJ2-1|NA|12|TRBD2|TRBV30
AWSAGGAKNEQF
>TRBJ1-2|NA|13|TRBD1|TRBV28
ASSSGQGPYYGYT
>TRBJ2-7|NA|10|NA|TRBV29-1
SARARADEQY
>TRBJ1-2|NA|11|NA|TRBV9
ASSPDGPYGYT
>TRBJ2-3|NA|14|NA|TRBV5-6
ASSLDPRELTDTQY
>TRBJ1-3|NA|13|NA|TRBV7-3
ASSQSGGYGNTIY
>TRBJ1-2|NA|15|TRBD1|TRBV2
ASSEIKPGQRNYGYT
>TRBJ1-4|NA|12|TRBD1|TRBV2
ASSPGGVGEKLF
>TRBJ2-1|few|13|TRBD1|TRBV9
ASSPVGTGINEQF
>TRBJ2-7|NA|13|TRBD1|TRBV7-2
ASSFLRGSSYEQY
>TRBJ1-4|NA|10|NA|TRBV29-1
SVRGADEKLF
>TRBJ1-2|NA|10|NA|TRBV19
ASSTSNYGYT
>TRBJ1-3|NA|10|NA|TRBV7-2
ASSFGGNTIY
>TRBJ1-2|NA|9|NA|TRBV30
AWSIGEGYT
>TRBJ1-3|NA|14|NA|TRBV7-2
ASSLVSGGSGNTIY
>TRBJ2-5|NA|13|TRBD1|TRBV19
ASSTSGQGEETQY
>TRBJ1-5|NA|13|TRBD1|TRBV5-5
ASSLARQGGQPQH
>TRBJ1-2|NA|13|NA|TRBV5-6
ASSSLSNRALGYT
>TRBJ2-2|few|13|NA|TRBV6-1
ASSRDFPNTGELF
>TRBJ1-2|NA|13|TRBD1|TRBV6-6
ASSFDAWDSYGYT
>TRBJ2-5|NA|13|NA|TRBV9
ASSTGGGTQETQY
>TRBJ1-5|NA|11|TRBD1|TRBV27
ASSSDRGLPQH
>TRBJ2-2|few|12|NA|TRBV5-1
ASSEEGSTGELF
>TRBJ2-7|once|11|NA|TRBV7-9
ASSLGRGYEQY
>TRBJ2-7|NA|10|NA|TRBV19
ASSGGTDEQY